The entry below describes one T cell receptor beta chain. Treatment indicated: 15 to 20 received Ad26.COV2.S at low or high dose, single or two shots; about 5 received placebo; per-sample allocation not given. Each sample was drawn 63 days after the first injection (of vaccine or placebo). The sample belongs to a study of Ad26.COV2.S vaccination and SARS-CoV-2 variants. Study overall: The donor participated in the COV1001 trial, in its Ad26.COV2.S arm. Doses of Ad26.COV2.S were injected into muscle once or twice, 56 days apart.

Per germline, CDR1 SNHLY and CDR2 FYNNEI. J gave up 0 bases and V 6 bases, and 5 bases lay outside the gene matches. This CDR3 has 16 amino acids. Assay used: immunoSEQ multiplex PCR; TCRdb lists only in-frame clones, some missing. The sample yields about 400,000 clones, around nine tenths seen once. V usage is TRBV2 and J usage is TRBJ2-1; 10 positions match TRBD2. This sequence was found in a person aged 18-65 years who received the Ad26.COV2.S COVID-19 vaccine or a placebo. The specimen was peripheral blood, collected in a trial of Ad26.COV2.S vaccine versus placebo. The DNA for the CDR3 is TGTGCCAGCAGACAAGGACTAGCGGCCTCCTACAATGAGCAGTTCTTC. It codes for CASRQGLAASYNEQFF.